The sequence of this T cell receptor beta chain was determined in a study of post-analysis software for immune sequencing data. Overall study context: The study covered relapsing-remitting, secondary progressive and progressive-relapsing courses of multiple sclerosis.

The sample holds a few counts of this clonotype. The antigen remains undetermined. The germline V gene encodes CDR1 SGHAT and CDR2 FQNNGV. V trimming: 7 bases; J trimming: 0 bases; junction bases outside the gene matches: 8. The CDR3 extends over 16 amino acids. Notes on the study in general: Controls significantly exceeded multiple sclerosis patients in normalized Chao1 diversity. Several TRBV segments were more frequent in patients than controls; TRBV5-6, TRBV5-1 and TRBV20-1 belonged to this group.

Unique molecular identifiers had been added to the TCR beta cDNA libraries. TCRdb reprocessed the PCR reads via MiXCR and lists one record per CDR3 protein. The sample shows roughly 570,000 distinct CDR3 sequences, around a third of them seen only once. This receptor was obtained from a girl younger than 18 with multiple sclerosis. Sequenced: blood. This rearrangement joins TRBV11-2 to TRBJ2-3; TRBD2 matches at 9 bases. For the CDR3, the DNA is TGTGCCAGCACCTATCTAGCGGGGCCTAGCACAGATACGCAGTATTTT. Amino acids: CASTYLAGPSTDTQYF.